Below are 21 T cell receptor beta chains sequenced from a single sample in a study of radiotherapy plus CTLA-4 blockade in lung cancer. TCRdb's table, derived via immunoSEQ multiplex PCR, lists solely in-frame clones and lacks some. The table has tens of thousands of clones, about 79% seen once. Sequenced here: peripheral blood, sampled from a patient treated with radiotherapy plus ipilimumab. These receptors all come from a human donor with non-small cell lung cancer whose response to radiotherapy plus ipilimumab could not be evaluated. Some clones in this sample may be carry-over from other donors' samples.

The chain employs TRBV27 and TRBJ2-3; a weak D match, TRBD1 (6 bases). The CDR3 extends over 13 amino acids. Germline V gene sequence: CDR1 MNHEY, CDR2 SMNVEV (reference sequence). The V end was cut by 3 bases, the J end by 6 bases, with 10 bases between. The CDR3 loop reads CASSFWTDDTQYF. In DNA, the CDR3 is TGTGCCAGCAGTTTTTGGACAGACGATACGCAGTATTTT.

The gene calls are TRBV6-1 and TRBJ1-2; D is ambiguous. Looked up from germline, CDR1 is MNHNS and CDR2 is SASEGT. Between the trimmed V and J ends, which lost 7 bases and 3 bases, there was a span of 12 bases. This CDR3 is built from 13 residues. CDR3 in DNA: TGTGCCAGCATACCTCCAGGCTACTATGGCTACACCTTC. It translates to CASIPPGYYGYTF.

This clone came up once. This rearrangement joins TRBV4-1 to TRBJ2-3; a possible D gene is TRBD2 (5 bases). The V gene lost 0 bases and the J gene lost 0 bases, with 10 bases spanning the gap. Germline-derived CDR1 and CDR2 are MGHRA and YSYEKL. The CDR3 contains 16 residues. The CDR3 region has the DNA TGCGCCAGCAGCCAAGAAAAGCGGAGTAGCACAGATACGCAGTATTTT. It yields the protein CASSQEKRSSTDTQYF.

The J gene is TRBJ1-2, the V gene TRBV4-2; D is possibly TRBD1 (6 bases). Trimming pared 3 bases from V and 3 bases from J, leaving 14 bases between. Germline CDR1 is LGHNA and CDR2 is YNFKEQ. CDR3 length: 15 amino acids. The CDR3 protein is CASSQDPGADYGYTF. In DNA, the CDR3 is TGTGCCAGCAGCCAGGACCCAGGGGCGGACTATGGCTACACCTTC.

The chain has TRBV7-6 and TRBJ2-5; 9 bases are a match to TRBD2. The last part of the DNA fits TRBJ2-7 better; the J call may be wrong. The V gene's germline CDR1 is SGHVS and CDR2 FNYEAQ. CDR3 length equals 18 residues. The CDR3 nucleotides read TGTGCCAGCAGCTTATTCCCCGCTCGAGGCGGGGGGGCCCGCGAGCAGTACTTC. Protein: CASSLFPARGGGAREQYF.

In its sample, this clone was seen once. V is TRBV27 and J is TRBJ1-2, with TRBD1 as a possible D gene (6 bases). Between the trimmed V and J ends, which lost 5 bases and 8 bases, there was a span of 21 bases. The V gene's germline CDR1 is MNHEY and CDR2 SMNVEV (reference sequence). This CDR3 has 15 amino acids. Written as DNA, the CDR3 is TGTGCCAGCAGTAACTACAGGGCGCCCCTCGGGGGCTACACCTTC. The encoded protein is CASSNYRAPLGGYTF.

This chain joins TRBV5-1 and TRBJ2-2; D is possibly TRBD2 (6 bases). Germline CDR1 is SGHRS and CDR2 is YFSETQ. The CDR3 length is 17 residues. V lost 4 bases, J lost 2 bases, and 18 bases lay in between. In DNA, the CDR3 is TGCGCCAGCAGCCCGGAGGGCACAGGCTATAACACCGGGGAGCTGTTTTTT. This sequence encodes CASSPEGTGYNTGELFF.

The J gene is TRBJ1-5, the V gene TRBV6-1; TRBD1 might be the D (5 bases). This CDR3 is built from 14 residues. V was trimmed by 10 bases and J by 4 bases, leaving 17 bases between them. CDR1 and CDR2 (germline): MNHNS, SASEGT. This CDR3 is CATGRETGNQPQHF. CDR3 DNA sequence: TGTGCCACAGGGAGGGAGACGGGTAATCAGCCCCAGCATTTT.

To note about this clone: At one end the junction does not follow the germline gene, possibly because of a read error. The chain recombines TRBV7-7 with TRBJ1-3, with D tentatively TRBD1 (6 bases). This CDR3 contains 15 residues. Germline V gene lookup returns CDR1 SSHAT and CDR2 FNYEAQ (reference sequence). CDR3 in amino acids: CASSLDGGAGNTIYF. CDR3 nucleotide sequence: TGTGCTAGCAGCTTAGATGGGGGGGCCGGAAACACCATATATTTT.

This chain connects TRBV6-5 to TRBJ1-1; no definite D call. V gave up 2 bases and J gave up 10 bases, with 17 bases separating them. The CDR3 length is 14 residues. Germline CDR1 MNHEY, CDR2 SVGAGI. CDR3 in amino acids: CASSYPPGGGRAFF. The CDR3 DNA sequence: TGTGCCAGCAGTTACCCCCCGGGAGGAGGTCGAGCTTTCTTT.

CDR3 in DNA: TGTGCCAGCAGTGACCCGGGGGGGCGGGAGACCCAGTACTTC. As protein: CASSDPGGRETQYF. V is TRBV6-5 and J is TRBJ2-5; 8 bases fit TRBD2. V lost 5 bases to trimming and J lost 5 bases; unmatched junction nucleotides: 7. CDR1 is MNHEY, CDR2 SVGAGI, per germline. CDR3 length: 14 amino acids.

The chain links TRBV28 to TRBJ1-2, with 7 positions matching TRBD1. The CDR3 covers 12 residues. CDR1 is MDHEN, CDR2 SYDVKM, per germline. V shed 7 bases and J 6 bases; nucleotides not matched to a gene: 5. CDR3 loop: CASTDRVDGYTF. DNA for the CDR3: TGTGCCAGCACAGACAGGGTCGATGGCTACACCTTC.

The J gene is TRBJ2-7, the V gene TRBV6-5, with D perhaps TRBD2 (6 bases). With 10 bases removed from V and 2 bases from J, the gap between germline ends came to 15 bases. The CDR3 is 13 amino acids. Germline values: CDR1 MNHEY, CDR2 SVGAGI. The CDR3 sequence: CATTGTPTYEQYF. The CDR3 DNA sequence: TGTGCCACCACCGGGACTCCTACCTACGAGCAGTACTTC.

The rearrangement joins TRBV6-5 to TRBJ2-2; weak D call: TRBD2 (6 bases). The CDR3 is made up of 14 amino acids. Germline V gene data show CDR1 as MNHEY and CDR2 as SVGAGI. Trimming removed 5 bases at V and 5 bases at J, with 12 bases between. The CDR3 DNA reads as TGTGCCAGCAGTGAGGGAGGATGGACCGGGGAGCTGTTTTTT. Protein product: CASSEGGWTGELFF.

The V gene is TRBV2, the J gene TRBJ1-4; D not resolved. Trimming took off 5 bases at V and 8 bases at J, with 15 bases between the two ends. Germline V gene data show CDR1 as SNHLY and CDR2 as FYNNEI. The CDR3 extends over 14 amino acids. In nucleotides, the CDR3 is TGTGCCAGCAGTATGCAGTCCGCGAGGGAAAAACTGTTTTTT. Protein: CASSMQSAREKLFF.

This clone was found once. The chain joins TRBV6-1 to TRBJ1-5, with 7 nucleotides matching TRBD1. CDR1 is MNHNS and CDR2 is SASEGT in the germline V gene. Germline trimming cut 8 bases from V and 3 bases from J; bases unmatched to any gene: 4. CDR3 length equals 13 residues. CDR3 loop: CASGQVSNQPQHF. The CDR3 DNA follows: TGTGCCAGCGGACAGGTTTCCAATCAGCCCCAGCATTTT.

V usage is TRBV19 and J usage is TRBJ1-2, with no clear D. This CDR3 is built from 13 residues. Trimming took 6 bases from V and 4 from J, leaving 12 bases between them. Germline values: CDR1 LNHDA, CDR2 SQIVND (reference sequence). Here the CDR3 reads CASSDPRGYGYTF. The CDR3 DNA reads TGTGCCAGTAGCGATCCTAGAGGCTATGGCTACACCTTC.

CDR3 protein: CSAQGGGEKLFF. CDR3 DNA: TGCAGCGCCCAAGGGGGGGGAGAAAAACTGTTTTTT. This rearrangement joins TRBV29-1 to TRBJ1-4, with a weak D call TRBD1 (6 bases). The germline V gene has CDR1 SQVTM and CDR2 ANQGSEA. The V end lost 7 bases, the J end lost 8 bases, and 14 bases lay between the germline ends. The CDR3 is 12 residues long.

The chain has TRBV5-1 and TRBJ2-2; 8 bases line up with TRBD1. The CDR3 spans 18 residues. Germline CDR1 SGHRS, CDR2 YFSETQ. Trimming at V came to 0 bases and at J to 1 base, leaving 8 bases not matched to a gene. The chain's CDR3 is CASSLAVRQGRNTGELFF. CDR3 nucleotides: TGCGCCAGCAGCTTGGCCGTAAGACAGGGGCGGAACACCGGGGAGCTGTTTTTT.

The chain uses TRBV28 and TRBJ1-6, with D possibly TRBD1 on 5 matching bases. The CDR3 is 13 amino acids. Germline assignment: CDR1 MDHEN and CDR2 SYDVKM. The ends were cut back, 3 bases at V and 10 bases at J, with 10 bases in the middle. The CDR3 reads CASSFSGRSPLHF. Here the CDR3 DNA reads TGTGCCAGCAGTTTTTCAGGGCGGTCACCCCTCCACTTT. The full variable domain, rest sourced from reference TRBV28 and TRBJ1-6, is DVKVTQSSRYLVKRTGEKVFLECVQDMDHENMFWYRQDPGLGLRLIYFSYDVKMKEKGDIPEGYSVSREKKERFSLILESASTNQTSMYLCASSFSGRSPLHFGNGTRLTVT.

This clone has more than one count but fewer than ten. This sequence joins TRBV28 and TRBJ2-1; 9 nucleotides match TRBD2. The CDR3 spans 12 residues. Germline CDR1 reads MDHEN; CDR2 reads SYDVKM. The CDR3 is CATRGGHNEQFF. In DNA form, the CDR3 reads TGTGCTACGCGGGGGGGTCACAATGAGCAGTTCTTC.